This T cell receptor (beta chain) was found in a study of T cell repertoires in cytomegalovirus infection (dated by TCRdb to the late 2010s). Background for the entire study: Alongside well-studied HLA-B-restricted epitopes, the peptide stimulations were aimed at recently identified HLA-C-restricted CMV epitopes, whose presentation resists viral immunomodulation. Because public TCR beta signatures pointed to carriage of CMV infection together with the matching HLA type, the HLA type of each donor mattered for the analysis. Results and caveats for the whole study, not just this receptor: The ex vivo response was dominated by HLA-C-restricted CMV-specific TCR beta clonotypes, which also provided the single most frequent clonotype in two of eight donors. Carriers of CMV infection plus the relevant HLA type were discriminated by the cumulative frequency of public TCR beta family members in the study cohort and in an independent approximately 360-donor cohort.

This clonotype was counted a few times. There is no known antigen for this receptor. Within one base of it there is no much larger clone, and no base qualities were kept. At the junction V is shortened by 5 bases and J by 4 bases; bases outside the gene matches: 6. CDR1 SGHTA and CDR2 FQGNSA were looked up in the germline V gene. Measured from the cysteine to the phenylalanine, the CDR3 is 14 residues long. The entry retains the CDR3 DNA only, 42 bases that are in frame from base 1. Per the publication, the treatment or condition label means: in vitro stimulation with specific CMV peptide epitopes to enrich CMV-specific T cells. Instrument used: Illumina HiSeq 1500. TCRdb handled the public reads itself, with Q25 trimming in fastp and clone calling in MiXCR, and kept productive beta chains. When rows share a CDR3 protein, they turn into one entry using the most common DNA and genes. This sample gives hundreds of thousands of distinct CDR3 sequences in total; approximately 40% of them show up just once. The ten top clones hold about 45% of the sample.

Recombination joined TRBV7-2 with TRBJ1-2; 8 of the junction bases match TRBD1. The TCR was taken from a human donor in good health (CMV status not recorded). Some clones in this sample may be carry-over from other donors' samples. The sequencing used cultured PBMCs, collected from culture after CMV antigen stimulation. The DNA is as follows: TGTGCCAGCAGCGTCGAACAGGGGGTCTATGGCTACACCTTC. It translates to CASSVEQGVYGYTF.